The 18 T cell receptor beta chains below were found in one sample sequenced in a study of blood T cell repertoires in COVID-19. Using immunoSEQ multiplex PCR, the repertoire was profiled, and TCRdb retains in-frame clones only, with some absent. The repertoire consists of tens of thousands of clones, with around nine tenths occurring once and the leading ten covering roughly 15%. Sequencing was performed on peripheral blood. The receptors shown here come from a man between 60 and 75 years old with active or convalescent COVID-19.

This chain connects TRBV19 to TRBJ1-2, with D perhaps TRBD1 (6 bases). This CDR3 spans 12 amino acids. The V end was cut by 3 bases, the J end by 7 bases, with 9 bases between. Germline-derived CDR1 and CDR2 are LNHDA and SQIVND (reference sequence). The CDR3 region has the DNA TGTGCCAGTAGTATCCTAGGGGGTGGCTACACCTTC. As protein: CASSILGGGYTF.

In nucleotides, the CDR3 is TGTGCCAGCAGCCTACGACAGGTCTCTGGAAACACCATATATTTT. Protein product: CASSLRQVSGNTIYF. The chain combines TRBV7-2 with TRBJ1-3; perhaps TRBD1 as D (6 bases). Germline V lookup: CDR1 SGHTA, CDR2 FQGNSA. The CDR3 covers 15 residues. Trimming left V 5 bases short and J 0 bases short, with 11 bases between.

This clone was observed a single time. The chain combines TRBV5-1 with TRBJ2-7; D is possibly TRBD1 (5 bases). This CDR3 region has 14 residues. Trimming pared 0 bases from V and 3 bases from J, leaving 10 bases between. The germline CDR1 and CDR2 sequences are SGHRS and YFSETQ. This CDR3 reads CASSLAAGNYEQYF. CDR3 nucleotide sequence: TGCGCCAGCAGCTTGGCGGCAGGGAACTACGAGCAGTACTTC. The entire variable domain, with the rest obtained from reference TRBV5-1 and TRBJ2-7, is as follows: KAGVTQTPRYLIKTRGQQVTLSCSPISGHRSVSWYQQTPGQGLQFLFEYFSETQRNKGNFPGRFSGRQFSNSRSEMNVSTLELGDSALYLCASSLAAGNYEQYFGPGTRLTVT.

The chain combines TRBV6-6 with TRBJ1-2, with 8 positions matching TRBD1. The CDR3 spans 13 residues. CDR1 and CDR2 from the germline V gene are MNHNY and SVGAGI (reference sequence). Unmatched junction bases numbered 3, after V lost 1 base and J lost 8 bases. Here the CDR3 reads CASSYLQGEGYTF. CDR3 coding DNA: TGTGCCAGCAGTTACTTACAGGGGGAAGGCTACACCTTC.

The gene calls are TRBV7-8 and TRBJ2-1, with TRBD2 matching over 15 bases. Germline loops: CDR1 SGHVS, CDR2 FQNEAQ. The CDR3 runs to 18 residues. V gave up 5 bases and J gave up 9 bases; unmatched junction bases: 14. The DNA for the CDR3 is TGTGCCAGCAGCACCGGGACTAGCGGGGGGTCCGGGGGACCTGAGCAGTTCTTC. Translating it yields CASSTGTSGGSGGPEQFF.

This rearrangement joins TRBV2 to TRBJ2-2, with D possibly being TRBD1 (6 bases). The CDR3 length is 13 residues. Trimming removed 7 bases at V and 1 base at J, with 7 bases between. From germline, CDR1 is SNHLY and CDR2 FYNNEI. CDR3 sequence reads: CASNRENTGELFF. In nucleotides, the CDR3 is TGTGCCAGCAACAGGGAGAACACCGGGGAGCTGTTTTTT.

In this sample, this clone turned up once. The rearrangement uses TRBV29-1 and TRBJ2-2, with 9 bases matching TRBD2. With V trimmed by 8 bases and J by 3 bases, 4 bases remained unmatched. Germline V gene sequence: CDR1 SQVTM, CDR2 ANQGSEA. The CDR3 is 13 amino acids. This chain's CDR3 is CSHSGGHTGELFF. In nucleotides, the CDR3 is TGCAGCCATAGCGGGGGTCACACCGGGGAGCTGTTTTTT.

J is TRBJ1-3 and V is TRBV9; D is possibly TRBD1 (6 bases). Looked up from germline, CDR1 is SGDLS and CDR2 is YYNGEE. This CDR3 is built from 15 residues. The ends were cut back, 3 bases at V and 0 bases at J, with 10 bases in the middle. DNA of the CDR3: TGTGCCAGCAGCGCGCAGGGGTCCTCTGGAAACACCATATATTTT. Its translation is CASSAQGSSGNTIYF.

The chain employs TRBV27 and TRBJ2-5; D unclear. The CDR3 totals 11 residues. The ends were cut back, 3 bases at V and 7 bases at J, with 6 bases in the middle. The V gene's germline CDR1 is MNHEY and CDR2 SMNVEV (reference sequence). CDR3: CASSFSGTQYF. CDR3 coding DNA: TGTGCCAGCAGTTTCAGTGGGACCCAGTACTTC.

The CDR3 coding sequence is TGTGCCAGCAGCCAAGATTGGGACAGCTTCTATGGCTACACCTTC. Protein product: CASSQDWDSFYGYTF. The J gene is TRBJ1-2, the V gene TRBV14; TRBD1 agrees at 7 bases. The germline V gene encodes CDR1 SGHDN and CDR2 FVKESK. CDR3 length: 15 residues. The trim removed 0 bases at V and 4 bases at J, leaving 5 bases unmatched.

V usage is TRBV29-1 and J usage is TRBJ1-4, with D possibly TRBD1 on 6 matching bases. Between the trimmed V and J ends, which lost 7 bases and 5 bases, there was a span of 17 bases. CDR1 is SQVTM, CDR2 ANQGSEA, per germline. The CDR3 contains 14 residues. CDR3 region: CSAFGGGRNEKLFF. CDR3 sequence (DNA): TGCAGCGCCTTCGGGGGGGGGCGAAATGAAAAACTGTTTTTT.

The J gene is TRBJ2-7, the V gene TRBV30; 8 bases are shared with TRBD1. The V and J ends lost 4 bases and 7 bases, in that order; junction bases with no gene match: 6. The CDR3 is 12 residues long. In germline, CDR1 is GTSNPN, CDR2 SVGIG (reference sequence). CDR3 nucleotides: TGTGCCTGGATGGACAGGGCTGGGGAGCAGTACTTC. Protein sequence: CAWMDRAGEQYF.

The chain recombines TRBV18 with TRBJ1-1, with D unresolved. The CDR3 sequence is 13 residues long. V was shortened by 3 bases and J by 7 bases, with 12 bases between the two germline ends. CDR1 and CDR2 (germline): KGHSH, LQKENI. The CDR3, as DNA: TGTGCCAGCTCACCCGCGGGAGATCATGAAGCTTTCTTT. The encoded protein is CASSPAGDHEAFF.

This sequence joins TRBV6-6 and TRBJ2-7, with 9 bases lining up with TRBD1. V lost 7 bases and J lost 4; bases outside the gene matches: 11. The CDR3 contains 15 residues. The germline V gene has CDR1 MNHNY and CDR2 SVGAGI (reference sequence). The CDR3 region has the DNA TGTGCCAGCACTCCCATGGGACAGGGTATTTACGAGCAGTACTTC. This encodes CASTPMGQGIYEQYF.

V usage is TRBV11-2 and J usage is TRBJ2-4, with 7 bases identical to TRBD2. Germline V gene sequence: CDR1 SGHAT, CDR2 FQNNGV. V gave up 6 bases and J gave up 12 bases; unmatched junction bases: 29. CDR3 size: 19 residues. In nucleotides, the CDR3 is TGTGCCAGCAGATCCTCGGGGAGGGGAGCCGGAACGAACATTTATGCTCAGTACTTC. As protein: CASRSSGRGAGTNIYAQYF.

The rearrangement uses TRBV5-4 and TRBJ1-4; D gene unclear. V was pared by 2 bases and J by 1 base, with 9 bases between. The CDR3 extends over 15 amino acids. Germline-derived CDR1 and CDR2 are SGHNT and YYREEE (reference sequence). CDR3 loop: CASSFSTGTNEKLFF. The DNA of the CDR3 is TGTGCCAGCAGCTTTTCGACGGGAACTAATGAAAAACTGTTTTTT. Full variable domain (remainder filled in from reference TRBV5-4 and TRBJ1-4): ETGVTQSPTHLIKTRGQQVTLRCSSQSGHNTVSWYQQALGQGPQFIFQYYREEENGRGNFPPRFSGLQFPNYSSELNVNALELDDSALYLCASSFSTGTNEKLFFGSGTQLSVL.

The rearrangement links TRBV2 to TRBJ1-4; 9 bases agree with TRBD1. From germline, CDR1 is SNHLY and CDR2 FYNNEI. The CDR3 runs 16 residues. V lost 6 bases to trimming and J lost 0 bases; unmatched junction nucleotides: 5. The CDR3 loop is CASRRTGATTNEKLFF. As DNA, the CDR3 is TGTGCCAGCAGGAGGACAGGGGCTACAACTAATGAAAAACTGTTTTTT.

The chain couples TRBV7-8 to TRBJ2-2; 7 bases line up with TRBD1. There are 16 residues in the CDR3. Germline CDR1 and CDR2: SGHVS and FQNEAQ. The J segment lost 1 base and the V segment lost 3 bases, leaving 5 bases of the junction unmatched. The CDR3: CASSFRQGLNTGELFF. CDR3 nucleotides: TGTGCCAGCAGCTTTAGACAGGGCCTGAACACCGGGGAGCTGTTTTTT.